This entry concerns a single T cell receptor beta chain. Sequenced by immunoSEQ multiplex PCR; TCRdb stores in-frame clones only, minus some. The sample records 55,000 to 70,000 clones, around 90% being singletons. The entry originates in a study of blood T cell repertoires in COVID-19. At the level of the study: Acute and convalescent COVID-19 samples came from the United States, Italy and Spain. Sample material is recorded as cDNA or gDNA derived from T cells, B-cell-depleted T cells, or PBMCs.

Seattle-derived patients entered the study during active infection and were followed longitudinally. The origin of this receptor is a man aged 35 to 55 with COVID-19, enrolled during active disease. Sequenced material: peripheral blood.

The CDR3 coding sequence is TGTGCCAGCACCCAAGACAGACAGGTAGCGGATACGCAGTATTTT. The encoded protein is CASTQDRQVADTQYF. The rearrangement uses TRBV6-5 and TRBJ2-3, with a weak D call TRBD1 (6 bases). This CDR3 comprises 15 residues. The V end was cut by 7 bases, the J end by 6 bases, with 20 bases between. CDR1 is MNHEY and CDR2 is SVGAGI in the germline V gene.